These 28 T cell receptor beta chains originate from one sample sequenced in a study of monozygotic twins with inflammatory bowel disease. Each CDR3 protein gets one entry in TCRdb, which reprocessed the 5' RACE reads and gives no DNA. The specimen's table records some 330,000 distinct CDR3 sequences. Sequencing was performed on blood. These receptor sequences come from a human donor with ulcerative colitis or Crohn's disease, or a healthy co-twin of an affected twin (not recorded which).

The rearrangement joins TRBV29-1 to TRBJ2-7; TCRdb outputs TRBD1, but without DNA this stays unchecked. The germline V gene has CDR1 SQVTM and CDR2 ANQGSEA. The CDR3 spans 15 residues. The CDR3 region is CSARSGQGALYEQYF.

The chain links TRBV6-2 or TRBV6-3 to TRBJ2-7; TCRdb designates TRBD1, a call that cannot be tested without DNA. The germline gives CDR1 MNHEY, CDR2 SVGEGT. This CDR3 is 12 amino acids long. CDR3 loop: CASRVEGGEQYF.

The chain has TRBV5-5 and TRBJ1-6; lacking DNA, the TRBD1 call made by TCRdb goes unchecked. The CDR3 spans 15 residues. Germline lookup yields CDR1 SGHKS and CDR2 YYEKEE (reference sequence). This CDR3 reads CASSFLDRKNSPLHF.

This sequence joins TRBV9 and TRBJ2-6; TCRdb proposes TRBD2, but this gene call is untestable without DNA. Germline V lookup: CDR1 SGDLS, CDR2 YYNGEE. The CDR3 is made up of 17 amino acids. This chain's CDR3 is CASSVGNGPSRANVLTF. Together with reference TRBV9 and TRBJ2-6, the CDR3 gives the full variable domain: DSGVTQTPKHLITATGQRVTLRCSPRSGDLSVYWYQQSLDQGLQFLIQYYNGEERAKGNILERFSAQQFPDLHSELNLSSLELGDSALYFCASSVGNGPSRANVLTFGAGSRLTVL.

The rearrangement links TRBV25-1 to TRBJ2-3; absent DNA, TCRdb's TRBD2 call cannot be checked. In germline, CDR1 is MGHDK, CDR2 SYGVNS. This CDR3 contains 18 residues. The CDR3 is CASSPMLAGGPSTDTQYF.

The chain uses TRBV5-1 and TRBJ2-7; lacking DNA, the TRBD2 call made by TCRdb goes unchecked. The CDR3 is 15 amino acids. Germline assignment: CDR1 SGHRS and CDR2 YFSETQ. This chain's CDR3 is CASSFQAGGTYEQYF.

V and J are TRBV6-5 and TRBJ1-1; TCRdb returns TRBD1, unconfirmable since there is no DNA. Germline V gives CDR1 MNHEY, CDR2 SVGAGI. This CDR3 has 12 residues. CDR3 sequence reads: CASSFTGTEAFF.

The chain carries TRBV7-9 and TRBJ1-1. The CDR3 covers 15 residues. CDR1 and CDR2 from the germline V gene are SEHNR and FQNEAQ (reference sequence). CDR3 protein: CASDAQNTLNTEAFF.

The chain recombines TRBV3-1 with TRBJ2-4; TCRdb names TRBD2, which stays unverified in the absence of DNA. The length of the CDR3 is 15 residues. The germline gives CDR1 LGHDT, CDR2 YNNKEL (reference sequence). The CDR3 protein is CASSPDSFGKNIQYF.

The CDR3 loop is CASSLPGQGINTQYF. The gene calls are TRBV5-4 and TRBJ2-3; TCRdb's D call, TRBD1, is unchecked because there is no DNA. Germline V gene sequence: CDR1 SGHNT, CDR2 YYREEE (reference sequence). CDR3 length: 15 residues.

The chain is built from TRBV12-3 or TRBV12-4 and TRBJ2-5; TCRdb's assignment of TRBD2 cannot be checked, as there is no DNA. The CDR3 is made up of 14 amino acids. The CDR3 is CASSFPRESGTQYF.

The J gene is TRBJ2-2, the V gene TRBV7-2; TCRdb picks TRBD1, but there is no DNA to check that call. CDR3 length: 14 residues. Per germline, CDR1 SGHTA and CDR2 FQGNSA. The CDR3 loop reads CASSSSPGTGELFF. Variable domain in full (rest from reference TRBV7-2 and TRBJ2-2): GAGVSQSPSNKVTEKGKDVELRCDPISGHTALYWYRQSLGQGLEFLIYFQGNSAPDKSGLPSDRFSAERTGGSVSTLTIQRTQQEDSAVYLCASSSSPGTGELFFGEGSRLTVL.

The chain is built from TRBV6-4 and TRBJ2-2. This CDR3 has 14 amino acids. Germline V gene data show CDR1 as MRHNA and CDR2 as SNTAGT. CDR3 sequence: CASSDGSYTGELFF.

The chain carries TRBV11-2 and TRBJ2-1; TCRdb reports TRBD2, a call that lacks DNA to check it against. The germline CDR1 and CDR2 sequences are SGHAT and FQNNGV. This CDR3 contains 15 residues. The CDR3 is CAGSLVLAAPHEQFF. Full variable domain (outside the CDR3, taken from reference TRBV11-2 and TRBJ2-1): EAGVAQSPRYKIIEKRQSVAFWCNPISGHATLYWYQQILGQGPKLLIQFQNNGVVDDSQLPKDRFSAERLKGVDSTLKIQPAKLEDSAVYLCAGSLVLAAPHEQFFGPGTRLTVL.

The V call is TRBV28, the J call TRBJ2-7; without DNA, the TCRdb call of TRBD1 cannot be checked. The CDR3 runs to 14 residues. Germline CDR1 MDHEN, CDR2 SYDVKM. CDR3 sequence: CAGKMTGNPYEQYF.

The chain recombines TRBV2 with TRBJ1-5; TCRdb lists TRBD1, though no DNA is available to test this call. Per germline, CDR1 SNHLY and CDR2 FYNNEI. The CDR3 extends over 15 amino acids. This CDR3 reads CASSEVWTGSQPQHF.

V and J are TRBV28 and TRBJ2-3; TCRdb calls TRBD1, which cannot be checked without DNA. The CDR3 has 14 residues. Germline CDR1 is MDHEN and CDR2 is SYDVKM. The CDR3 region is CASSPGGTTDTQYF.

The gene calls are TRBV24-1 and TRBJ2-1; absent DNA, TCRdb's TRBD1 call cannot be checked. CDR1 and CDR2 from the germline V gene are KGHDR and SFDVKD. The length of the CDR3 is 16 residues. CDR3 protein: CATSDPDSPFYNEQFF.

V and J are TRBV6-5 and TRBJ1-2; as DNA is missing, the TRBD1 call by TCRdb cannot be tested. CDR3 length equals 13 residues. Germline assignment: CDR1 MNHEY and CDR2 SVGAGI. The CDR3: CASTLTGRDGYTF.

The rearrangement links TRBV7-2 to TRBJ2-7; the D call from TCRdb, TRBD1, cannot be confirmed without DNA. Per the germline V gene, CDR1 is SGHTA and CDR2 is FQGNSA. CDR3 size: 15 residues. CDR3 residues: CASRTGTGRFYEQYF.

The chain has TRBV5-1 and TRBJ2-7; TCRdb designates TRBD1, a call that cannot be tested without DNA. The CDR3 totals 14 residues. In germline, CDR1 is SGHRS, CDR2 YFSETQ. This CDR3 reads CASSWGDRPYEQYF.

V gene TRBV18 combines with J gene TRBJ2-1; TCRdb calls TRBD1, which cannot be checked without DNA. This CDR3 is built from 14 residues. Germline CDR1 and CDR2: KGHSH and LQKENI. The CDR3: CASSQRTGRDEQFF.

The chain is built from TRBV5-1 and TRBJ1-4; the TRBD1 assignment by TCRdb is unverifiable without DNA. This CDR3 region has 15 residues. From germline, CDR1 is SGHRS and CDR2 YFSETQ. CDR3 sequence: CASSEDSATNEKLFF.

The chain joins TRBV18 to TRBJ2-3; as DNA is missing, the TRBD1 call by TCRdb cannot be tested. From germline, CDR1 is KGHSH and CDR2 LQKENI. This CDR3 region has 16 residues. The CDR3 protein is CASSLGQGANTDTQYF.

The gene calls are TRBV28 and TRBJ2-1; the TRBD1 assignment by TCRdb is unverifiable without DNA. The CDR3 sequence is 13 residues long. Germline CDR1 MDHEN, CDR2 SYDVKM. The CDR3 here is CASSLPLWNEQFF.

The rearrangement uses TRBV6-5 and TRBJ1-3. The CDR3 consists of 14 residues. Germline V lookup: CDR1 MNHEY, CDR2 SVGAGI. The CDR3 reads CASSYRQAGYTIYF.

Here the CDR3 reads CASSPRQLLPYGYTF. V and J are TRBV28 and TRBJ1-2; TCRdb names TRBD1, which stays unverified in the absence of DNA. The CDR3 loop spans 15 amino acids. Germline assignment: CDR1 MDHEN and CDR2 SYDVKM.

J is TRBJ2-3 and V is TRBV19; the TCRdb D gene call, TRBD1, has no DNA to confirm it. Per the germline V gene, CDR1 is LNHDA and CDR2 is SQIVND (reference sequence). There are 14 residues in the CDR3. CDR3 in amino acids: CASQLRGPGDTQYF. The full variable domain, completed using reference TRBV19 and TRBJ2-3, is DGGITQSPKYLFRKEGQNVTLSCEQNLNHDAMYWYRQDPGQGLRLIYYSQIVNDFQKGDIAEGYSVSREKKESFPLTVTSAQKNPTAFYLCASQLRGPGDTQYFGPGTRLTVL.